Sequencing of this T cell receptor beta chain was carried out in a study of beta chain features in type 1 diabetes. The CDR3 is 13 residues long. Germline CDR1 is MDHEN and CDR2 is SYDVKM. Trimming took off 6 bases at V and 5 bases at J, with 13 bases between the two ends. The whole isolated RNA underwent reverse transcription, so sequencing captured expressed TCRB transcripts. Clones were sequenced by immunoSEQ multiplex PCR, and TCRdb holds only the in-frame ones, with some missing. The sample lists 150,000 or so clones; 11% were seen once. The rearrangement links TRBV28 to TRBJ2-5; weak D call: TRBD2 (5 bases). Sequencing was performed on central memory CD4+ T cells from blood. The TCR sequence derives from a man younger than 35 in good health. CDR3 sequence: CASSPGSWETQYF. Here the CDR3 DNA reads TGTGCCAGCAGCCCGGGGAGCTGGGAGACCCAGTACTTC.